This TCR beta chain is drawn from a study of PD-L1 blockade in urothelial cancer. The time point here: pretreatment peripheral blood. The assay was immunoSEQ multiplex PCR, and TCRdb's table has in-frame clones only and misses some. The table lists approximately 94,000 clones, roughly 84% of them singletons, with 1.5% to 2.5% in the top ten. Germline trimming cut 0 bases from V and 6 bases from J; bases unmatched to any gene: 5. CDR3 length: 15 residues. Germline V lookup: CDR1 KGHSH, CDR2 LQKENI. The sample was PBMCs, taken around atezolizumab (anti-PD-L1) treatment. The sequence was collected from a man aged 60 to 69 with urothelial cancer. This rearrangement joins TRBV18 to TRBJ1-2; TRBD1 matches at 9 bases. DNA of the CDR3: TGTGCCAGCTCACCACCAAGGACAGGGGTCAATGGCTACACCTTC. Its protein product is CASSPPRTGVNGYTF.